This T cell receptor (beta chain) came from a study of T-cell reconstitution after alpha-beta-depleted transplantation in children (TCRdb year 2016). As for the study more broadly: Using TCR repertoire profiling, the study quantitatively followed how T-cell immune reconstitution unfolded in children after TCRalphabeta/CD19-depleted allogeneic hematopoietic cell transplantation.

The treatment or condition label for this specimen denotes: allogeneic hematopoietic cell transplantation with graft depleted of TCRalphabeta T cells and CD19 B cells. Transplant recipients were children who received TCRalphabeta/CD19-depleted allogeneic hematopoietic cell grafts. The paper's findings and limits, for the study overall: In some patients, the high TCRbeta diversity seen at day 60 was put down to recipient T cells and intrathymic progenitors that had survived conditioning. About two months after transplant, the apparently early recovery of alphabetaT-cell counts reportedly depended on just several hundred clones that had expanded rapidly and came from non-depleted graft cells. Over the following months the frequencies of hyperexpanded clones went down, and after one year T-cell counts and TCRbeta diversity were mostly credited to newly produced T cells.

The V end loses 5 bases and the J end loses 7 bases, and a stretch of 18 bases separates them. The CDR3 covers 15 residues, taking in both the cysteine and the phenylalanine. Of all the DNA, just the CDR3 is kept, 45 bases in frame from base 1. Library preparation was by PCR. Sequencing relied on an Illumina HiSeq 2500. Molecular barcoding was employed in the preparation of TCR libraries, with unique molecular identifiers being used to normalize TCRbeta repertoire quantification. TCRdb itself trimmed the public reads at Q25 with fastp, ran MiXCR and retained productive beta chains. Every distinct CDR3 protein forms one entry, paired with its most common genes and DNA. The sample profile shows about 510,000 distinct CDR3 sequences; 10% to 12% of them were found once. About 14% of the sample belongs to the ten largest clones. This clonotype has a count of ten or more. Its antigen remains undetermined. Per-base quality was not reported, and no clone a single base away is much larger than it.

This receptor was obtained from a female patient between 2 and 15 years old who had a stem cell transplant for aplastic anemia, so the T cells may come from the graft donor. The chain is made from TRBV12-3 or TRBV12-4 and TRBJ1-5; there is no confident call for the D gene. The sequencing here drew on PBMCs, mostly from graft donor cells, taken 180 days after TCRalphabeta/CD19-depleted stem cell transplant. The CDR3 is CASSTGGSHGQPQHF. The base sequence is TGTGCCAGCAGTACCGGAGGGAGTCACGGACAGCCCCAGCATTTT.